Below, 24 T cell receptor beta chains from the same sample are listed, as sequenced in a study of blood T cells in healthy people across ages. A second roughly 6 to 12 cycle PCR used barcoded and J-beta primers. TCRdb itself ran the 5' RACE reads through MiXCR, one entry per CDR3 protein. The sample lists about 1.7 million distinct CDR3 sequences, about 28% occurring once. The sample taken for sequencing was blood. The receptors originated from a woman in her twenties or thirties in good health.

The table lists this clonotype with a few counts. This chain connects TRBV2 to TRBJ1-2; D unclear. Germline V gene sequence: CDR1 SNHLY, CDR2 FYNNEI. CDR3 length: 12 amino acids. Trimming removed 4 bases at V and 8 bases at J, with 11 bases between. CDR3 region: CASSVGPEGYTF. The CDR3 DNA follows: TGTGCCAGCAGTGTTGGCCCGGAGGGCTACACCTTC. Combining the CDR3 with reference TRBV2 and TRBJ1-2 gives the whole variable domain EPEVTQTPSHQVTQMGQEVILRCVPISNHLYFYWYRQILGQKVEFLVSFYNNEISEKSEIFDDQFSVERPDGSNFTLKIRSTKLEDSAMYFCASSVGPEGYTFGSGTRLTVV.

CDR3: CASSQRQGMNTEAFF. CDR3 nucleotides: TGTGCCAGCAGCCAGCGACAGGGAATGAACACTGAAGCTTTCTTT. This chain connects TRBV7-2 to TRBJ1-1; 7 bases line up with TRBD1. CDR3 length: 15 residues. The ends lost 5 bases at V and 0 bases at J; junction bases unmatched: 6. The germline V gene has CDR1 SGHTA and CDR2 FQGNSA.

Turning to this clonotype: The junction does not match germline at one end; this may be a read error. The rearrangement joins TRBV27 to TRBJ2-1; 11 bases match TRBD2. The CDR3 loop spans 19 amino acids. The V gene's germline CDR1 is MNHEY and CDR2 SMNVEV (reference sequence). CDR3 residues: CAGSFSSPLAGGRVNEQFF. The CDR3 nucleotides read TGTGCCGGCAGTTTTAGTTCCCCCTTAGCGGGGGGGCGAGTAAATGAGCAGTTCTTC.

This clonotype was seen just once. V and J are TRBV12-3 or TRBV12-4 and TRBJ2-7; D is uncertain. The CDR3 consists of 14 residues. V was clipped by 10 bases and J by 1 base, with 17 bases between them. The CDR3 sequence: CANRPDWGSYEQYF. The CDR3 DNA reads as TGTGCCAACAGACCCGACTGGGGTTCCTACGAGCAGTACTTC.

The chain links TRBV12-3 or TRBV12-4 to TRBJ1-1; D is uncertain. CDR3 length: 11 residues. Trimming took 6 bases from V and 8 from J, leaving 10 bases between them. CDR3 DNA sequence: TGTGCCAGCAGCCGAATCGACGAAGCTTTCTTT. It yields the protein CASSRIDEAFF.

There are a few counts of this clonotype. The chain links TRBV12-3 or TRBV12-4 to TRBJ2-1; TRBD1 matches at 9 bases. After removal of 1 base from V and 6 bases from J, the junction contained 7 bases not matched to a gene. This CDR3 has 16 amino acids. CDR3 residues: CASSLGSGTGPNEQFF. The CDR3 DNA sequence: TGTGCCAGCAGTTTAGGTTCCGGGACAGGGCCCAATGAGCAGTTCTTC.

Ten or more counts support this clonotype. The rearrangement uses TRBV5-1 and TRBJ2-7, with D hard to call. This CDR3 is 14 amino acids long. V lost 2 bases to trimming and J lost 2 bases, with 11 bases between them. CDR1 SGHRS and CDR2 YFSETQ come from the germline V gene. The CDR3 reads CASSFGAATYEQYF. The CDR3 DNA is TGCGCCAGCAGCTTTGGCGCGGCCACCTACGAGCAGTACTTC.

J is TRBJ1-6 and V is TRBV14, with 7 bases identical to TRBD1. The CDR3 totals 17 residues. The V and J ends lost 0 bases and 5 bases, in that order; junction bases with no gene match: 7. Germline assignment: CDR1 SGHDN and CDR2 FVKESK. The CDR3 sequence is CASSQDSRQGNNSPLHF. DNA for the CDR3: TGTGCCAGCAGCCAAGATAGTCGACAGGGTAATAATTCACCCCTCCACTTT.

J is TRBJ2-3 and V is TRBV29-1, with D hard to call. Between the trimmed V and J ends, which lost 7 bases and 7 bases, there was a span of 18 bases. The CDR3 contains 13 residues. Germline values: CDR1 SQVTM, CDR2 ANQGSEA. CDR3 bases: TGCAGCGCCACGGTGGAACCGACCTATACGCAGTATTTT. This codes for CSATVEPTYTQYF.

The V gene is TRBV12-3 or TRBV12-4, the J gene TRBJ1-5, with a possible D match to TRBD1 (5 bases). The CDR3 spans 16 residues. Between the trimmed V and J ends, which lost 4 bases and 3 bases, there was a span of 16 bases. CDR3 in amino acids: CASSSSSGTANQPQHF. CDR3 DNA sequence: TGTGCCAGCAGTTCATCATCTGGGACCGCCAATCAGCCCCAGCATTTT.

In this sample, this clonotype turned up a few times. The chain carries TRBV27 and TRBJ1-4, with 7 bases identical to TRBD1. CDR1 is MNHEY and CDR2 is SMNVEV in the germline V gene (reference sequence). V shed 7 bases and J 0 bases; nucleotides not matched to a gene: 5. The CDR3 is 15 amino acids. CDR3 sequence (DNA): TGTGCCAGCAAACGTCAGGGGGCAACTAATGAAAAACTGTTTTTT. Protein: CASKRQGATNEKLFF.

For this clonotype: This CDR3 is missing its conserved last phenylalanine or tryptophan, likely due to a read error. V is TRBV2 and J is TRBJ2-3; D not resolved. The V end lost 10 bases, the J end lost 7 bases, and 9 bases lay between the germline ends. In germline, CDR1 is SNHLY, CDR2 FYNNEI. This CDR3 has 10 amino acids. The CDR3 DNA reads TGTGCCATCCACACTAATACGCAGTATCTT. Translation: CAIHTNTQYL.

The chain is built from TRBV27 and TRBJ2-7; D may correspond to TRBD1 or TRBD2 (6 bases each). The CDR3 runs to 15 residues. Per germline, CDR1 MNHEY and CDR2 SMNVEV (reference sequence). With 5 bases removed from V and 4 bases from J, the gap between germline ends came to 18 bases. CDR3 amino acids: CASSRTRGRGYEQYF. In nucleotides, the CDR3 is TGTGCCAGCAGTAGAACCCGGGGGCGCGGATACGAGCAGTACTTC.

V and J are TRBV5-1 and TRBJ2-1; either TRBD1 or TRBD2 may supply D (6 bases each). V lost 0 bases to trimming and J lost 3 bases, with 16 bases between them. The length of the CDR3 is 17 residues. Germline loops: CDR1 SGHRS, CDR2 YFSETQ. The CDR3 DNA reads TGCGCCAGCAGCTTGGGGAGGGGGTCTCCGGGCTACAATGAGCAGTTCTTC. As protein: CASSLGRGSPGYNEQFF.

This clonotype was seen at least ten times. The gene calls are TRBV9 and TRBJ2-7; a possible D gene is TRBD1 (6 bases). V gave up 5 bases and J gave up 5 bases, with 11 bases separating them. Germline V gene data show CDR1 as SGDLS and CDR2 as YYNGEE. This CDR3 has 12 residues. The chain's CDR3 is CASRSRGNEQYF. In DNA, the CDR3 is TGTGCCAGCAGAAGCAGGGGCAACGAGCAGTACTTC.

A few counts support this clonotype. At one boundary the junction diverges from the germline segment, which might be a read error. The V call is TRBV5-1, the J call TRBJ2-7, with D possibly TRBD2 on 6 matching bases. The CDR3 consists of 13 residues. Germline V CDR1 and CDR2: SGHRS, YFSETQ. This chain's CDR3 is CTSSLERRAEQYF. The CDR3 bases are TGCACCAGCAGCTTGGAGAGGAGGGCCGAGCAGTACTTC.

CDR3 nucleotides: TGTGCCAGCAGCGTTATGGGTGGAGATACGCAGTATTTT. Translated, it gives CASSVMGGDTQYF. The chain is built from TRBV9 and TRBJ2-3; the D is unclear. Germline V CDR1 and CDR2: SGDLS, YYNGEE. Trimming shortened V by 2 bases and J by 5 bases, and 9 bases separated the two germline ends. This CDR3 comprises 13 residues.

This clonotype was picked up a small number of times. The chain uses TRBV9 and TRBJ1-4; weak D call: TRBD1 (5 bases). CDR1 SGDLS and CDR2 YYNGEE come from the germline V gene. Trimming took off 0 bases at V and 7 bases at J, with 10 bases between the two ends. The CDR3 has 14 residues. This CDR3 reads CASSVGGVGEKLFF. In DNA, the CDR3 is TGTGCCAGCAGCGTAGGAGGGGTCGGTGAAAAACTGTTTTTT.

The rearrangement links TRBV7-2 to TRBJ2-7, with D possibly TRBD2 on 5 matching bases. This CDR3 contains 13 residues. Trimming pared 2 bases from V and 12 bases from J, leaving 17 bases between. The germline gives CDR1 SGHTA, CDR2 FQGNSA. This CDR3 is CASSLPSWRKLYF. The CDR3 DNA sequence: TGTGCCAGCAGCTTACCCTCGTGGAGGAAGCTGTACTTC.

The V and J genes are TRBV3-1 and TRBJ2-5; tentative D call: TRBD2 (6 bases). The V gene's germline CDR1 is LGHDT and CDR2 YNNKEL (reference sequence). CDR3 size: 14 residues. V lost 1 base to trimming and J lost 11 bases, with 17 bases between them. CDR3 in amino acids: CASSQVLGRDEQYF. In DNA, the CDR3 is TGTGCCAGCAGCCAAGTCCTGGGGCGGGATGAGCAGTACTTC.

The chain employs TRBV12-3 or TRBV12-4 and TRBJ2-1, with D tentatively TRBD2 (5 bases). The V end lost 6 bases, the J end lost 0 bases, and 12 bases lay between the germline ends. The CDR3 sequence is 15 residues long. The CDR3 DNA reads TGTGCCAGCAGCGGGGTTCGGAGCTCCTACAATGAGCAGTTCTTC. Translation gives CASSGVRSSYNEQFF.

The rearrangement uses TRBV29-1 and TRBJ2-7, with 12 nucleotides matching TRBD2. Germline V gene sequence: CDR1 SQVTM, CDR2 ANQGSEA. J lost 7 bases, V lost 4 bases, and 2 bases had no gene match. The CDR3 is made up of 12 amino acids. The DNA of the CDR3 is TGCAGCGTTGGAGGACTAGCGGGAGAGCAGTACTTC. This gives the protein CSVGGLAGEQYF.

This clonotype was detected a few times. The V gene is TRBV20-1, the J gene TRBJ2-1, with D uncertain. This CDR3 has 12 amino acids. From germline, CDR1 is DFQATT and CDR2 SNEGSKA (reference sequence). V shed 6 bases and J shed 6 bases, with 12 bases lying between them. Here the CDR3 reads CSAGARPNEQFF. DNA for the CDR3: TGCAGTGCCGGTGCGAGGCCCAATGAGCAGTTCTTC.

This clonotype was recorded at least ten times. This sequence joins TRBV7-6 and TRBJ2-3; D call uncertain. Germline CDR1 SGHVS, CDR2 FNYEAQ. The CDR3 has 15 amino acids. Between the trimmed V and J ends, which lost 1 base and 2 bases, there was a span of 10 bases. Here the CDR3 reads CASSLVGRYTDTQYF. DNA of the CDR3: TGTGCCAGCAGCTTAGTAGGCAGATACACAGATACGCAGTATTTT. The full variable domain, its missing parts supplied by reference TRBV7-6 and TRBJ2-3, is GAGVSQSPRYKVTKRGQDVALRCDPISGHVSLYWYRQALGQGPEFLTYFNYEAQQDKSGLPNDRFSAERPEGSISTLTIQRTEQRDSAMYRCASSLVGRYTDTQYFGPGTRLTVL.